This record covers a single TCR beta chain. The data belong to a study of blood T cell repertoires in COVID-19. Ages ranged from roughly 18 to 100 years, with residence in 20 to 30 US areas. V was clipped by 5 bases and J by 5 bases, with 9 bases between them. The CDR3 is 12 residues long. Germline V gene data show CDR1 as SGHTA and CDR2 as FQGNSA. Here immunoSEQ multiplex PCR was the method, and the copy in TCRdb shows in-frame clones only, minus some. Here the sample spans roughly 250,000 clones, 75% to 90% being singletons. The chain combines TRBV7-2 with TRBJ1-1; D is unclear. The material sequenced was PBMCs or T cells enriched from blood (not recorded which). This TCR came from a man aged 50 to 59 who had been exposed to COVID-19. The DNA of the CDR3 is TGTGCCAGCAGCCCTCCCCTTACTGAAGCTTTCTTT. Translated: CASSPPLTEAFF.